Reported below is one TCR beta chain. This specimen belongs to a study of blood T cell repertoires in COVID-19. Whole-study context: Acute and convalescent COVID-19 specimens originated in the United States, Italy and Spain.

CDR1 is MNHEY, CDR2 SVGAGI, per germline. This CDR3 region has 14 residues. J gave up 0 bases and V 6 bases, and 3 bases lay outside the gene matches. In the study's own analysis: Estimation of nucleated cell counts was performed using reference gene primer amplification. Profiling relied on immunoSEQ multiplex PCR, and the TCRdb table lists in-frame clones only, not all of them. The V and J calls and the clone size are those of that table, but D and trimming were determined from the DNA. Altogether about 400,000 clones are present, approximately 90% being singletons, with the ten largest covering roughly 1.4%.

Sequenced: peripheral blood. The rearrangement uses TRBV6-5 and TRBJ2-7; 9 positions match TRBD1. The clonotype comes from a woman in her 30s with active or convalescent COVID-19. CDR3 region: CASRRQGVSYEQYF. The CDR3 nucleotides are TGTGCCAGCAGAAGACAGGGGGTCTCCTACGAGCAGTACTTC.